The following is a T cell receptor beta chain sequence with its context. The V gene's germline CDR1 is MNHEY and CDR2 SVGEGT. V gave up 5 bases and J gave up 3 bases; unmatched junction bases: 13. The CDR3 covers 16 residues. The data were obtained in a study of blood T cell repertoires in COVID-19. Clones were sequenced by immunoSEQ multiplex PCR, and TCRdb holds only the in-frame ones, with some missing. Among about 200,000 clones listed, more than 75% were seen once. The receptor was derived from an elderly woman with acute or convalescent COVID-19. The sequenced sample was peripheral blood. The chain joins TRBV6-2 or TRBV6-3 to TRBJ2-7; the match to TRBD1 covers 7 bases. CDR3 amino acids: CASSPAGGGGRYEQYF. The CDR3 coding sequence is TGTGCCAGCAGTCCCGCAGGGGGTGGCGGCCGCTACGAGCAGTACTTC.